The 31 T cell receptor beta chains given below trace back to one sample, sequenced in a study of blood T cell repertoires in COVID-19. Here immunoSEQ multiplex PCR was the method, and the copy in TCRdb shows in-frame clones only, minus some. The sample holds more than 400,000 clones, approximately 83% seen once. Material: peripheral blood. The receptors derive from a human donor in a cohort sampled during active COVID-19.

CDR3 coding DNA: TGTGCCTGGAGTGTAGGGGGCGACGCAAGAAATCTGTTTTTT. This gives the protein CAWSVGGDARNLFF. The V call is TRBV30, the J call TRBJ1-4, with 7 bases fitting TRBD1. This CDR3 has 14 amino acids. The germline V gene encodes CDR1 GTSNPN and CDR2 SVGIG (reference sequence). J was trimmed by 14 bases and V by 0 bases; bases with no gene match: 12.

The CDR3 nucleotides are TGTGCCACCAGTGATGGGCAGGGAAGCAATCAGCCCCAGCATTTT. It codes for CATSDGQGSNQPQHF. This chain joins TRBV24-1 and TRBJ1-5; tentative D call: TRBD1 (5 bases). The CDR3 is made up of 15 amino acids. The V gene's germline CDR1 is KGHDR and CDR2 SFDVKD. The ends were cut back, 3 bases at V and 1 base at J, with 9 bases in the middle.

CDR3 nucleotides: TGTGCTAGTGGTTTGGCCCTAGGGGATGGCTACACCTTC. Translating it yields CASGLALGDGYTF. The chain uses TRBV12-5 and TRBJ1-2, with a possible D match to TRBD1 (5 bases). Germline CDR1 is LGHNT and CDR2 is FRNRAP. The CDR3 contains 13 residues. V was clipped by 1 base and J by 6 bases, with 9 bases between them.

The chain is built from TRBV6-5 and TRBJ1-5; D possibly corresponds to TRBD1 (5 bases). V lost 5 bases and J 7 bases, leaving 15 bases between the germline ends. Germline CDR1 reads MNHEY; CDR2 reads SVGAGI. CDR3 length equals 14 residues. The CDR3 protein is CASSPGGVWQPQHF. The CDR3 DNA is TGTGCCAGCAGTCCCGGGGGGGTATGGCAGCCCCAGCATTTT.

The chain is built from TRBV30 and TRBJ2-5, with 8 bases aligning to TRBD2. The CDR3 has 16 amino acids. The germline CDR1 and CDR2 sequences are GTSNPN and SVGIG (reference sequence). The V segment lost 0 bases and the J segment 4 bases; nucleotides outside the gene matches: 10. This chain's CDR3 is CAWSVRAGLAGETQYF. The CDR3 bases are TGTGCCTGGAGTGTACGGGCGGGTCTAGCGGGAGAGACCCAGTACTTC. Looking up the rest from reference TRBV30 and TRBJ2-5 gives the full variable domain: SQTIHQWPATLVQPVGSPLSLECTVEGTSNPNLYWYRQAAGRGLQLLFYSVGIGQISSEVPQNLSASRPQDRQFILSSKKLLLSDSGFYLCAWSVRAGLAGETQYFGPGTRLLVL.

The CDR3 region is CASSPDGQPSWDTEAFF. CDR3 nucleotides: TGTGCCAGCTCACCAGACGGACAGCCTTCGTGGGACACTGAAGCTTTCTTT. The chain employs TRBV18 and TRBJ1-1, with D perhaps matching TRBD1 (6 bases). Germline CDR1 and CDR2: KGHSH and LQKENI. Trimming removed 2 bases at V and 3 bases at J, with 19 bases between. This CDR3 spans 17 amino acids.

This clone was seen once. V usage is TRBV30 and J usage is TRBJ2-3; 9 bases fit TRBD1. Trimming at V came to 8 bases and at J to 2 bases, leaving 5 bases not matched to a gene. The CDR3 totals 13 residues. The germline CDR1 and CDR2 sequences are GTSNPN and SVGIG (reference sequence). This CDR3 reads CAGTGGNTDTQYF. Here the CDR3 DNA reads TGTGCCGGTACAGGGGGCAACACAGATACGCAGTATTTT.

CDR3 loop: CASSGSSGYEQYF. DNA of the CDR3: TGTGCCAGCAGTGGTTCTAGCGGCTACGAGCAGTACTTC. The rearrangement uses TRBV27 and TRBJ2-7; 7 nucleotides align to TRBD2. The J segment lost 3 bases and the V segment lost 5 bases, leaving 4 bases of the junction unmatched. The CDR3 extends over 13 amino acids. CDR1 and CDR2 (germline): MNHEY, SMNVEV (reference sequence).

This clone has a single count. The V gene is TRBV4-3, the J gene TRBJ2-3, with D tentatively TRBD2 (5 bases). The CDR3 sequence is 14 residues long. Germline CDR1 and CDR2: LGHNA and YSLEER. The V and J ends lost 0 bases and 4 bases respectively, with 8 bases between them. The CDR3 reads CASSQDWGADTQYF. CDR3 bases: TGCGCCAGCAGCCAAGATTGGGGAGCAGATACGCAGTATTTT.

V gene TRBV30 combines with J gene TRBJ2-5, with 8 bases that match TRBD2. In germline, CDR1 is GTSNPN, CDR2 SVGIG (reference sequence). The trim removed 3 bases at V and 2 bases at J, leaving 2 bases unmatched. The CDR3 totals 13 residues. CDR3 DNA sequence: TGTGCCTGGAGGGAGCGGGAGCAAGAGACCCAGTACTTC. This codes for CAWREREQETQYF.

This clone was found a few times. The chain links TRBV28 to TRBJ1-5, with D uncertain. This CDR3 is built from 14 residues. Germline V CDR1 and CDR2: MDHEN, SYDVKM. Trimming cost V 3 bases and J 5 bases, with 11 bases left between them. CDR3 protein: CASSFYGGYQPQHF. The CDR3 nucleotides read TGTGCCAGCAGTTTTTATGGCGGATATCAGCCCCAGCATTTT.

V is TRBV11-3 and J is TRBJ2-1; D gene ambiguous. Germline V gene data show CDR1 as SGHNT and CDR2 as YENEEA. The V end lost 5 bases, the J end lost 3 bases, and 11 bases lay between the germline ends. The CDR3 sequence is 14 residues long. CDR3 amino acids: CASSGDPDYNEQFF. In DNA form, the CDR3 reads TGTGCCAGCAGCGGAGACCCGGACTACAATGAGCAGTTCTTC.

With regard to this clone: This specimen includes other DNA sequences encoding the same CDR3. The chain combines TRBV7-9 with TRBJ1-2; 7 bases align to TRBD1. The CDR3 covers 13 residues. Germline values: CDR1 SEHNR, CDR2 FQNEAQ (reference sequence). J gave up 2 bases and V 5 bases, and 2 bases lay outside the gene matches. This chain's CDR3 is CASSPDRNYGYTF. In DNA, the CDR3 is TGTGCCAGCAGCCCGGACAGGAACTATGGCTACACCTTC.

The chain has TRBV6-5 and TRBJ2-7, with 7 bases matching TRBD1. The germline CDR1 and CDR2 sequences are MNHEY and SVGAGI. There are 15 residues in the CDR3. Trimming removed 4 bases from V and 5 bases from J; junction bases left unmatched: 11. DNA for the CDR3: TGTGCCAGCAGTTCTACGTACAGGGGAGTGGACGAGCAGTACTTC. Translated: CASSSTYRGVDEQYF.

Remarks on this clone: One end of the junction is discordant with germline, which a read error may explain. V is TRBV7-7 and J is TRBJ2-2; 11 nucleotides line up with TRBD2. The CDR3 contains 15 residues. Per germline, CDR1 SSHAT and CDR2 FNYEAQ (reference sequence). CDR3 sequence: CASSPGTSGTGELFF. CDR3 nucleotides: TGTGCTAGCAGCCCCGGGACTAGCGGCACCGGGGAGCTGTTTTTT. Full variable domain (outside the CDR3, taken from reference TRBV7-7 and TRBJ2-2): GAGVSQSPRYKVTKRGQDVTLRCDPISSHATLYWYQQALGQGPEFLTYFNYEAQPDKSGLPSDRFSAERPEGSISTLTIQRTEQRDSAMYRCASSPGTSGTGELFFGEGSRLTVL.

V and J are TRBV9 and TRBJ2-2; D is uncertain. The CDR3 is 15 residues long. The germline gives CDR1 SGDLS, CDR2 YYNGEE. The germline V and J ends were trimmed by 1 base and 7 bases, with 14 bases remaining between them. Here the CDR3 DNA reads TGTGCCAGCAGCGTAATTGAGTATTTCGGCGGGGAGCTGTTTTTT. Its protein product is CASSVIEYFGGELFF.

The CDR3 DNA follows: TGCAGTGCTAGTTTCAGGCAGAACACTGAAGCTTTCTTT. Translated, it gives CSASFRQNTEAFF. V and J are TRBV20-1 and TRBJ1-1; D remains unclear. The ends were cut back, 3 bases at V and 1 base at J, with 9 bases in the middle. CDR1 and CDR2 (germline): DFQATT, SNEGSKA (reference sequence). The CDR3 length is 13 residues.

This chain links TRBV18 with TRBJ1-5, with 9 bases fitting TRBD1. V lost 3 bases to trimming and J lost 7 bases; unmatched junction nucleotides: 7. There are 15 residues in the CDR3. Looked up from germline, CDR1 is KGHSH and CDR2 is LQKENI. DNA for the CDR3: TGTGCCAGCTCACCCTCGGGACAGGGAAACCAGCCCCAGCATTTT. Translating gives CASSPSGQGNQPQHF.

The rearrangement uses TRBV18 and TRBJ2-6; no definite D call. The CDR3 has 18 residues. Trimming took off 6 bases at V and 1 base at J, with 19 bases between the two ends. Germline V gene data show CDR1 as KGHSH and CDR2 as LQKENI. The CDR3 loop is CASSPGSSPPSGANVLTF. As DNA, the CDR3 is TGTGCCAGCTCTCCTGGTAGTAGCCCGCCATCTGGGGCCAACGTCCTGACTTTC.

The DNA of the CDR3 is TGTGCCAGCAGCTTAGAGGGAGGGAACAGCAACACCATATATTTT. Protein sequence: CASSLEGGNSNTIYF. The V gene is TRBV7-2, the J gene TRBJ1-3; D ambiguous. Trimming took off 1 base at V and 7 bases at J, with 14 bases between the two ends. Germline assignment: CDR1 SGHTA and CDR2 FQGNSA. The CDR3 is 15 residues long. The complete variable domain, with remaining parts taken from reference TRBV7-2 and TRBJ1-3, reads GAGVSQSPSNKVTEKGKDVELRCDPISGHTALYWYRQSLGQGLEFLIYFQGNSAPDKSGLPSDRFSAERTGGSVSTLTIQRTQQEDSAVYLCASSLEGGNSNTIYFGEGSWLTVV.

This clone was seen once. The chain is built from TRBV7-2 and TRBJ2-1, with 11 bases identical to TRBD2. The CDR3 is made up of 15 amino acids. The trim removed 5 bases at V and 4 bases at J, leaving 4 bases unmatched. CDR1 and CDR2 from the germline V gene are SGHTA and FQGNSA. The CDR3 spells CASSAGTSGYNEQFF. As DNA, the CDR3 is TGTGCCAGCAGCGCCGGGACTAGCGGTTACAATGAGCAGTTCTTC.

This chain joins TRBV9 and TRBJ1-6, with D perhaps TRBD1 (6 bases). Germline assignment: CDR1 SGDLS and CDR2 YYNGEE. CDR3 size: 15 residues. The V and J ends lost 1 base and 8 bases respectively, with 13 bases between them. The CDR3 loop is CASSVLAGVDSPLHF. The CDR3 DNA is TGTGCCAGCAGCGTACTGGCAGGGGTGGATTCACCCCTCCACTTT.

The rearrangement uses TRBV2 and TRBJ2-3, with 7 bases fitting TRBD2. Germline V gene lookup returns CDR1 SNHLY and CDR2 FYNNEI. This CDR3 has 15 residues. With 6 bases clipped from V and 6 bases from J, the junction kept 12 bases outside the gene matches. In DNA, the CDR3 is TGTGCCAGCAGGTCCGAGGCGGGAGTAGGGGATACGCAGTATTTT. The encoded protein is CASRSEAGVGDTQYF.

The V and J genes are TRBV19 and TRBJ1-4, with D possibly matching TRBD1 (6 bases). Between the trimmed V and J ends, which lost 4 bases and 6 bases, there was a span of 12 bases. Germline V CDR1 and CDR2: LNHDA, SQIVND (reference sequence). This CDR3 has 14 residues. In DNA, the CDR3 is TGTGCCAGTAGTAGGACAGATATGGATGAAAAACTGTTTTTT. Translating it yields CASSRTDMDEKLFF.

Only a few counts were recorded for this clone. This sequence joins TRBV3-1 (or the pseudogene TRBV3-2) and TRBJ2-2, with 11 bases lining up with TRBD2. CDR1 LGHDT and CDR2 YNNKEL come from the germline V gene (reference sequence). The length of the CDR3 is 19 residues. The J segment lost 4 bases and the V segment lost 1 base, leaving 11 bases of the junction unmatched. The CDR3 reads CASSQGAVRSGRATGELFF. The CDR3 bases are TGTGCCAGCAGCCAAGGGGCTGTGCGTAGCGGGAGGGCCACCGGGGAGCTGTTTTTT.

This chain links TRBV2 with TRBJ1-5, with D perhaps TRBD1 (6 bases). The germline V gene encodes CDR1 SNHLY and CDR2 FYNNEI. The V end lost 4 bases, the J end lost 15 bases, and 19 bases lay between the germline ends. This CDR3 has 13 amino acids. CDR3 sequence: CASSVETQGFGHF. CDR3 nucleotide sequence: TGTGCCAGCAGTGTGGAGACCCAGGGGTTTGGGCATTTT.

This clone was seen a handful of times. V is TRBV28 and J is TRBJ1-2; 12 positions agree with TRBD1. Unmatched junction bases numbered 6, after V lost 6 bases and J lost 4 bases. Germline V gives CDR1 MDHEN, CDR2 SYDVKM. CDR3 length: 15 residues. For the CDR3, the DNA is TGTGCCAGCAGCCCCCCGGGACAGGGGGCCTATGGCTACACCTTC. Amino acids: CASSPPGQGAYGYTF.

The chain carries TRBV5-4 and TRBJ1-1, with a tentative D call TRBD1 (5 bases). The CDR3 spans 14 residues. Germline loops: CDR1 SGHNT, CDR2 YYREEE (reference sequence). V was pared by 2 bases and J by 2 bases, with 10 bases between. The CDR3 reads CASSFSQANTEAFF. The CDR3 DNA sequence: TGTGCCAGCAGCTTTTCACAGGCTAACACTGAAGCTTTCTTT.

V usage is TRBV30 and J usage is TRBJ1-1, with D maybe TRBD1 (6 bases). Trimming cost V 1 base and J 0 bases, with 9 bases left between them. CDR1 and CDR2 from the germline V gene are GTSNPN and SVGIG (reference sequence). This CDR3 spans 14 amino acids. The chain's CDR3 is CAWSGDRLNTEAFF. The CDR3 coding sequence is TGTGCCTGGAGTGGTGACAGGCTGAACACTGAAGCTTTCTTT.

The CDR3 nucleotides are TGTGCCAGCAGCTTAGCGGGAGGTGCTTACAATGAGCAGTTCTTC. This codes for CASSLAGGAYNEQFF. This rearrangement joins TRBV7-2 to TRBJ2-1; D may be TRBD2 (6 bases). The ends were cut back, 0 bases at V and 4 bases at J, with 10 bases in the middle. CDR3 length: 15 residues. CDR1 and CDR2 from the germline V gene are SGHTA and FQGNSA.

The chain carries TRBV28 and TRBJ2-5; no clear D gene. Germline-derived CDR1 and CDR2 are MDHEN and SYDVKM. V was clipped by 3 bases and J by 0 bases, with 11 bases between them. The CDR3 is 15 residues long. The CDR3 loop is CASSFSPEDQETQYF. The CDR3 DNA reads TGTGCCAGCAGTTTTTCCCCAGAGGACCAAGAGACCCAGTACTTC.